The clone carrying this T cell receptor (beta chain) was detected only a few times. This sample is drawn from a study of blood T cell repertoires in COVID-19. Across the whole study: The study drew acute and convalescent COVID-19 samples from the United States, Italy and Spain. The analysed material was cDNA or gDNA that came from T cells, B-cell-depleted T cells, or PBMCs.

CDR1 and CDR2 from the germline V gene are SGHVS and FQNEAQ. V lost 4 bases to trimming and J lost 5 bases; unmatched junction nucleotides: 7. CDR3 length equals 14 residues. In the original processing: From reference gene primer amplification, estimates of nucleated cell counts were derived. Some clones are missing from TCRdb's copy, which holds only in-frame ones; the method was immunoSEQ multiplex PCR. The DNA gave D and trimming, while V, J and clone size come from that table. The top ten hold approximately 13% of the sample, which has about 42,000 clones, about 85% seen once. The clonotype was recovered from a woman in her seventies in a cohort sampled during active COVID-19. V is TRBV7-8 and J is TRBJ2-5, with 7 nucleotides matching TRBD1. The sample taken for sequencing was peripheral blood. This chain's CDR3 is CASSWDRAWETQYF. CDR3 sequence (DNA): TGTGCCAGCAGCTGGGACAGAGCTTGGGAGACCCAGTACTTC.